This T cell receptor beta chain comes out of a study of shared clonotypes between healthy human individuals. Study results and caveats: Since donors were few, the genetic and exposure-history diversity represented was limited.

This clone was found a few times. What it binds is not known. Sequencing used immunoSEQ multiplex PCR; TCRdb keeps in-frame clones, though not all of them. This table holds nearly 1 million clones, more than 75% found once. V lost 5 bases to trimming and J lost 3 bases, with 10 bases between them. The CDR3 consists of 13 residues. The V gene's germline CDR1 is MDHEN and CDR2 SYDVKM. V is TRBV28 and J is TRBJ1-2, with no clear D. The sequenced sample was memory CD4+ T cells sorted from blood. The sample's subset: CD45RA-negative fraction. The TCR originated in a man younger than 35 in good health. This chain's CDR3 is CASSPGPYYGYTF. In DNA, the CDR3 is TGTGCCAGCAGTCCCGGACCGTACTATGGCTACACCTTC.